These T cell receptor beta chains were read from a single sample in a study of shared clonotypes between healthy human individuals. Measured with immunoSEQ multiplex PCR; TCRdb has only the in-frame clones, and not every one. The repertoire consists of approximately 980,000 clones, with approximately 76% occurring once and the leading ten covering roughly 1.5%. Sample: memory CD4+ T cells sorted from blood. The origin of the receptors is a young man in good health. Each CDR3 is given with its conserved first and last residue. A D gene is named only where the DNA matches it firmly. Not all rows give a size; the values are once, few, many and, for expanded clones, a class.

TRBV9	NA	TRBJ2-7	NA	TGTGCCAGCAGCGTATCGCCGCGTGGGGGAGACTACGAGCAGTACTTC	CASSVSPRGGDYEQYF
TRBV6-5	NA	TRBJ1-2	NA	TGTGCCAGCACTCCAGCCTCCCTTGGCTATGGCTACACCTTC	CASTPASLGYGYTF
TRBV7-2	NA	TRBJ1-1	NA	TGTGCCAGCAGCTTAGGACAGGCGAACACTGAAGCTTTCTTT	CASSLGQANTEAFF
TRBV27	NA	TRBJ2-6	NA	TGTGCCAGCAGTCCCGCGGGGCTGGCCAACGTCCTGACTTTC	CASSPAGLANVLTF
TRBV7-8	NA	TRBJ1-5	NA	TGTGCCAGCAGCTTAGGAGCTGTCGAGCCCCAGCATTTT	CASSLGAVEPQHF
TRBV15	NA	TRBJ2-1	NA	TGTGCCACCAGCAGAGATTGGGGGTACCCCTCCTACAATGAGCAGTTCTTC	CATSRDWGYPSYNEQFF
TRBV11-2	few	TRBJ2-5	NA	TGTGCCAGCAGCATGGGACCTGGGGGGACCCAGTACTTC	CASSMGPGGTQYF
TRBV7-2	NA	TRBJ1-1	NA	TGTGCCAGCAGCTTGCTAGGGGGGACACCGAACACTGAAGCTTTCTTT	CASSLLGGTPNTEAFF
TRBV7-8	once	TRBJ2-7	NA	TGTGCCAGCAGCTTAGAGTTCCAGGGACCCTACGAGCAGTACTTC	CASSLEFQGPYEQYF
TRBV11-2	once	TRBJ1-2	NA	TGTGCCAGCAGCGCAGGGTCCTATGGCTACACCTTC	CASSAGSYGYTF
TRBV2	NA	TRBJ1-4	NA	TGTGCCAGCAGTGAACCAGGGAACCTCCGTGAAAAACTGTTTTTT	CASSEPGNLREKLFF
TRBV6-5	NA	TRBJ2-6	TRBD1	TGTGCCAGCGCTCGACAGGGGGCGGGGGCCAACGTCCTGACTTTC	CASARQGAGANVLTF
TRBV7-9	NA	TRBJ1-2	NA	TGTGCCAGCAGCAATTCGGGCACCCCCTGGTCCTATGGCTACACCTTC	CASSNSGTPWSYGYTF
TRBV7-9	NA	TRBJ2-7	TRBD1	TGTGCCAGCAGCCTCCCGACAGGGTTGAACGAGCAGTACTTC	CASSLPTGLNEQYF
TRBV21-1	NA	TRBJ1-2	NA	TGTGCCAGCGCCGACAGGGGGCCGGGCTATGGCTACACCTTC	CASADRGPGYGYTF
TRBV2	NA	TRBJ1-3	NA	TGTGCCACCATACAGGGTACTTCTGGAAACACCATATATTTT	CATIQGTSGNTIYF
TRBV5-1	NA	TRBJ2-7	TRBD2	TGCGCCAGCAGCCCGGGACTAGCGATCACCTACGAGCAGTACTTC	CASSPGLAITYEQYF
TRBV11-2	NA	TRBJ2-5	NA	TGTGCCAGCAGCTTAGGGCAGGGTGGAGAGACCCAGTACTTC	CASSLGQGGETQYF
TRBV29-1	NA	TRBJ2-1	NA	TGCAGCGTTGGACCTAGCTCCTACAATGAGCAGTTCTTC	CSVGPSSYNEQFF
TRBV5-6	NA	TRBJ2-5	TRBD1	TGTGCCAGCAGCTTGAGGGACAGCTTTTTCAAGGGGACCCAGTACTTC	CASSLRDSFFKGTQYF
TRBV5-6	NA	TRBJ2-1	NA	TGTGCCAGCAGCTCTCCTCCAATCAATGAGCAGTTCTTC	CASSSPPINEQFF
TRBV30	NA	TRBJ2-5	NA	TGTGCCTGGGCCCTCCAAGAGACCCAGTACTTC	CAWALQETQYF
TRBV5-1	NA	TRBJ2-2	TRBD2	TGCGCCAGCAGCTGGGGGAGGGGCGGAGCGAACACCGGGGAGCTGTTTTTT	CASSWGRGGANTGELFF
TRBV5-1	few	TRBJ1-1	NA	TGCGCCAGCAGTTTGACGTCGAACACTGAAGCTTTCTTT	CASSLTSNTEAFF
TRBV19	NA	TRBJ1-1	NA	TGTGCCAGTAGTATAGAGGCGGGGCTGGGGACTGAAGCTTTCTTT	CASSIEAGLGTEAFF
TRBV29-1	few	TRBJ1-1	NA	TGCAGCGTTGGACAAGGAATCGGCACTGAAGCTTTCTTT	CSVGQGIGTEAFF
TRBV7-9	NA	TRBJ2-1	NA	TGTGCCAGCAGCACCCGACCGCTGGCCCACTCCTACAATGAGCAGTTCTTC	CASSTRPLAHSYNEQFF
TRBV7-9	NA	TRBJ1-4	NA	TGTGCCAGCAGCCCCTTCTTGTTTGAGGCCACTAATGAAAAACTGTTTTTT	CASSPFLFEATNEKLFF
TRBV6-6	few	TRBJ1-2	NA	TGTGCCAGCAGTTACGAGGGAGGCTACACCTTC	CASSYEGGYTF
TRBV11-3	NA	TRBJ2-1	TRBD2	TGTGCCAGCAGCTTATTTTCTAGCGGGAAAGCGGGTAATGAGCAGTTCTTC	CASSLFSSGKAGNEQFF
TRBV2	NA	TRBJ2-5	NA	TGTGCCAGCACTCGCCCGGCGGAGACCCAGTACTTC	CASTRPAETQYF
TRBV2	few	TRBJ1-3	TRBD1	TGTGCCAGCAGGGGACAGCTACTATTAACAAACACCATATATTTT	CASRGQLLLTNTIYF
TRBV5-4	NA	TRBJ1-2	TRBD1	TGTGCCAGCAGCTGGGGACAGGGCGTTAACTATGGCTACACCTTC	CASSWGQGVNYGYTF
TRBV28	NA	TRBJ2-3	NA	TGTGCCAGCAGTTTTAATGACGGCTCTGCTAGCACAGATACGCAGTATTTT	CASSFNDGSASTDTQYF
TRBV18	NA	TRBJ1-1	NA	TGTGCCAGCTCACCAGAGACGGTGAACACTGAAGCTTTCTTT	CASSPETVNTEAFF
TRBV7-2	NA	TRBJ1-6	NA	TGTGCCAGCAGCCCCGATGCTCCACCCCTCCACTTT	CASSPDAPPLHF
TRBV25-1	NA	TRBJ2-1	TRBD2	TGTGCCAGCAGTGGTGGGTTTGGTAGCGGGAGGGTGGATGAGCAGTTCTTC	CASSGGFGSGRVDEQFF
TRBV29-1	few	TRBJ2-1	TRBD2	TGCAGCGTTGTGGGGACTAGCGGGAGTCATGAGCAGTTCTTC	CSVVGTSGSHEQFF
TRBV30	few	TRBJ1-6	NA	TGTGCCTCCGTTGAGGGCGTTCGATCACCCCTCCACTTT	CASVEGVRSPLHF